These T cell receptor beta chains were read from a single sample in a study of radiation and T cells in renal cell carcinoma. Only in-frame clones appear in the TCRdb table, and some are missing; sequencing was by immunoSEQ multiplex PCR. The table includes 150,000 or so clones, roughly 84% detected once. This sample comprised blood, obtained from a patient whose treatment included radiotherapy and nephrectomy. The origin of the receptors is a woman between 45 and 65 years old with renal cell carcinoma. Each CDR3 is given with its conserved first and last residue. The D gene is left open where the match is weak.

V gene	D gene	J gene	CDR3 protein	CDR3 DNA
TRBV19	TRBD1	TRBJ1-2	CASSPKGTEGAHGYTF	TGTGCCAGTAGTCCGAAAGGGACAGAAGGCGCCCATGGCTACACCTTC
TRBV29-1	-	TRBJ2-2	CSVVIRAANTGELFF	TGCAGCGTTGTAATCAGGGCAGCGAACACCGGGGAGCTGTTTTTT
TRBV5-6	TRBD1	TRBJ2-7	CASSPRPGQTYEQYF	TGTGCCAGCAGCCCCAGGCCGGGACAGACATACGAGCAGTACTTC
TRBV4-3	-	TRBJ1-2	CASSQDPTFGFYGYTF	TGCGCCAGCAGCCAAGATCCGACCTTCGGCTTCTATGGCTACACCTTC
TRBV7-3	-	TRBJ2-3	CASSLISTDTQYF	TGTGCCAGCAGCTTAATCAGCACAGATACGCAGTATTTT
TRBV5-5	TRBD1	TRBJ2-7	CASSPFPGGYEQYF	TGTGCCAGCAGCCCCTTTCCAGGGGGTTACGAGCAGTACTTC
TRBV7-2	TRBD1	TRBJ1-3	CASSRDRGSGNTIYF	TGTGCCAGCAGCAGGGACAGGGGGTCTGGAAACACCATATATTTT
TRBV13	-	TRBJ1-1	CASSSIRTSRGTEAFF	TGTGCCAGCAGCTCGATCCGAACTTCTAGGGGCACTGAAGCTTTCTTT
TRBV11-2	-	TRBJ1-2	CASSLHGGGANYGYTF	TGTGCCAGCAGCCTCCATGGGGGGGGCGCTAACTATGGCTACACCTTC
TRBV5-1	-	TRBJ2-7	CASSVVPGADYEQYF	TGCGCCAGCAGCGTCGTGCCGGGGGCGGACTACGAGCAGTACTTC
TRBV19	-	TRBJ1-5	CASSIGHPSNQPQHF	TGTGCCAGTAGTATCGGACACCCTAGCAATCAGCCCCAGCATTTT
TRBV6-5	TRBD1	TRBJ2-5	CASSSAGTGEETQYF	TGTGCCAGCAGTTCCGCCGGGACAGGGGAAGAGACCCAGTACTTC
TRBV7-6	-	TRBJ2-2	CASSSSGDSSELFF	TGTGCCAGCAGCTCCTCTGGCGACTCCTCGGAGCTGTTTTTT
TRBV5-1	-	TRBJ2-7	CASSLANSYEQYF	TGCGCCAGCAGCTTGGCGAACTCCTACGAGCAGTACTTC
TRBV19	TRBD1	TRBJ1-2	CASSMRDRAYGYTF	TGTGCCAGTAGTATGAGGGACAGGGCCTATGGCTACACCTTC
TRBV15	TRBD2	TRBJ2-2	CATSRVTSGGALGELFF	TGTGCCACCAGCAGAGTCACTAGCGGGGGGGCCCTCGGGGAGCTGTTTTTT
TRBV7-2	TRBD2	TRBJ2-3	CASSLGAGGSTDTQYF	TGTGCCAGCAGCTTGGGGGCGGGGGGCAGCACAGATACGCAGTATTTT
TRBV10-1	-	TRBJ1-6	CASSGRGLSPLHF	TGCGCCAGCTCAGGAAGGGGCCTTTCACCCCTCCACTTT
TRBV9	-	TRBJ2-7	CASSVADADYEQYF	TGTGCCAGCAGCGTAGCCGATGCCGATTACGAGCAGTACTTC
TRBV4-1	TRBD1	TRBJ2-6	CASSRDRGNSGANVLTF	TGCGCCAGCAGTCGGGACAGGGGGAACTCCGGGGCCAACGTCCTGACTTTC
TRBV6-1	TRBD2	TRBJ2-1	CASSELSGGGSYNEQFF	TGTGCCAGCAGTGAACTCAGCGGGGGGGGCTCCTACAATGAGCAGTTCTTC
TRBV5-1	-	TRBJ1-5	CASSVDGGNQPQHF	TGCGCCAGCAGTGTGGACGGTGGCAATCAGCCCCAGCATTTT
TRBV11-3	-	TRBJ1-1	CASSTGTVGTEAFF	TGTGCCAGCAGTACGGGTACGGTCGGCACTGAAGCTTTCTTT
TRBV6-4	-	TRBJ2-5	CASSVNREETQYF	TGTGCCAGCAGTGTAAACAGGGAAGAGACCCAGTACTTC
TRBV5-1	-	TRBJ1-1	CASRASGTTEAFF	TGCGCCAGCCGCGCGAGTGGAACCACTGAAGCTTTCTTT
TRBV18	-	TRBJ2-3	CASSEGGTDTQYF	TGTGCCAGCTCCGAAGGGGGCACAGATACGCAGTATTTT
TRBV4-1	TRBD1	TRBJ1-1	CASSQDRQGFTEAFF	TGCGCCAGCAGCCAGGACCGACAGGGGTTCACTGAAGCTTTCTTT
TRBV10-3	TRBD2	TRBJ2-3	CAIGRGEPTDTQYF	TGTGCCATCGGGCGGGGGGAACCCACAGATACGCAGTATTTT
TRBV2	-	TRBJ1-2	CASRGSHLYGYTF	TGTGCCAGCAGGGGGTCCCACCTCTATGGCTACACCTTC
TRBV4-1	-	TRBJ1-5	CASSQVVGQPQHF	TGCGCCAGCAGCCAAGTTGTGGGCCAGCCCCAGCATTTT
TRBV2	-	TRBJ1-2	CASSAIRVNYGYTF	TGTGCCAGCAGTGCAATCAGGGTTAACTATGGCTACACCTTC
TRBV6-5	-	TRBJ2-7	CASSPKLGKGYEQYF	TGTGCCAGCAGCCCGAAATTAGGGAAGGGATACGAGCAGTACTTC
TRBV6-1	-	TRBJ1-5	CASSRGTNSNQPQHF	TGTGCCAGCAGCCGGGGCACTAATAGCAATCAGCCCCAGCATTTT
TRBV10-3	-	TRBJ2-3	CANGGLSTDTQYF	TGTGCCAATGGGGGGCTTAGCACAGATACGCAGTATTTT
TRBV7-2	-	TRBJ1-2	CASSLDRGDGYTF	TGTGCCAGCAGCTTAGATCGGGGTGATGGCTACACCTTC
TRBV5-1	-	TRBJ2-3	CASSINSGTQYF	TGCGCCAGCAGCATAAACTCGGGGACGCAGTATTTT
TRBV6-9	-	TRBJ1-5	CASSSAWSNQPQHF	TGTGCCAGCAGTTCAGCCTGGAGCAATCAGCCCCAGCATTTT
TRBV6-6	TRBD1	TRBJ1-5	CASSYDRQGANQPQHF	TGTGCCAGCAGTTACGACCGGCAGGGGGCAAATCAGCCCCAGCATTTT
TRBV5-6	TRBD1	TRBJ1-2	CASSRRDSANYGYTF	TGTGCCAGCAGCAGGCGGGACAGCGCTAACTATGGCTACACCTTC
TRBV4-2	-	TRBJ2-7	CASSRSVAYEQYF	TGTGCCAGCAGCCGGTCTGTCGCCTACGAGCAGTACTTC
TRBV2	-	TRBJ2-3	CASSSDGRGDTQYF	TGTGCCAGCAGTAGCGATGGGCGTGGAGATACGCAGTATTTT
TRBV9	-	TRBJ2-2	CASSVATRGTQRELFF	TGTGCCAGCAGCGTAGCTACTAGGGGCACTCAGAGGGAGCTGTTTTTT
TRBV4-1	-	TRBJ2-2	CASSLGLGSGELFF	TGCGCCAGCAGCCTAGGTTTGGGGTCCGGGGAGCTGTTTTTT
TRBV30	-	TRBJ1-1	CAWSFGVDTEAFF	TGTGCCTGGAGCTTCGGGGTGGACACTGAAGCTTTCTTT
TRBV19	-	TRBJ1-1	CASKVNRNTEAFF	TGTGCCAGTAAGGTAAACCGGAACACTGAAGCTTTCTTT
TRBV5-1	-	TRBJ1-1	CASSWGDGEAFF	TGCGCCAGCAGCTGGGGGGACGGTGAAGCTTTCTTT
TRBV23-1	-	TRBJ2-3	CASSFSTGDTQYF	TGCGCCAGCAGTTTCTCGACCGGAGATACGCAGTATTTT
TRBV19	TRBD2	TRBJ2-1	CASSTLTSGGASEQFF	TGTGCCAGTAGTACCCTGACTAGCGGGGGGGCTAGTGAGCAGTTCTTC
TRBV19	-	TRBJ2-5	CATSAGFREFGETQYF	TGTGCCACCTCTGCGGGGTTCAGGGAATTCGGTGAGACCCAGTACTTC
TRBV29-1	TRBD1	TRBJ1-1	CSTTTGRTEAFF	TGCAGCACCACGACAGGGAGGACTGAAGCTTTCTTT
TRBV6-1	TRBD1	TRBJ1-1	CASSERQGSNTEAFF	TGTGCCAGCAGTGAACGACAGGGTTCGAACACTGAAGCTTTCTTT
TRBV5-4	-	TRBJ2-3	CASSLEVTDTQYF	TGTGCCAGCAGCTTGGAGGTTACAGATACGCAGTATTTT
TRBV18	TRBD2	TRBJ2-3	CASSGGLAGGTDTQYF	TGTGCCAGCTCAGGAGGACTAGCGGGAGGCACAGATACGCAGTATTTT
TRBV6-1	-	TRBJ2-2	CASSEMSGTGELFF	TGTGCCAGCAGTGAAATGAGTGGCACCGGGGAGCTGTTTTTT
TRBV5-1	TRBD1	TRBJ2-7	CASSPARTGIYEQYF	TGCGCCAGCAGCCCGGCGAGGACAGGGATCTACGAGCAGTACTTC